This T cell receptor (beta chain) was identified during a study of tumor-infiltrating lymphocytes in primary liver carcinoma. About this clonotype itself: Its ends do not fully match the called genes, so a read error is possible.

Germline loops: CDR1 MGHRA, CDR2 YSYEKL. CDR3 length: 13 residues. Blood RNA was derived from unsorted whole blood, and germline DNA was extracted too. Making TCR beta cDNA involved around 520 ng total RNA and a constant-region primer. Sequencing libraries for TCR beta derived from three nested multiplex PCR rounds that used slightly modified ARM-PCR. Primers for the first two PCR rounds were TRBV1-TRBV30 forward primers and a C-beta reverse primer (about 11 cycles per round). TCRdb reprocessed the multiplex PCR reads with MiXCR, giving one entry per CDR3 protein. The sample contains 300,000 to 350,000 distinct CDR3 sequences, around 60% of which appear only once.

This sequence originates from a man aged 35-49 years with primary liver carcinoma and hepatitis B virus infection. This sequence joins TRBV4-1 and TRBJ2-7; no definite D call. Sequences were obtained from peripheral blood. This chain's CDR3 is CASSQGRAYEQFF. The DNA for the CDR3 is TGCGCCAGCAGCCAAGGACGAGCCTACGAGCAGTTTTTC.